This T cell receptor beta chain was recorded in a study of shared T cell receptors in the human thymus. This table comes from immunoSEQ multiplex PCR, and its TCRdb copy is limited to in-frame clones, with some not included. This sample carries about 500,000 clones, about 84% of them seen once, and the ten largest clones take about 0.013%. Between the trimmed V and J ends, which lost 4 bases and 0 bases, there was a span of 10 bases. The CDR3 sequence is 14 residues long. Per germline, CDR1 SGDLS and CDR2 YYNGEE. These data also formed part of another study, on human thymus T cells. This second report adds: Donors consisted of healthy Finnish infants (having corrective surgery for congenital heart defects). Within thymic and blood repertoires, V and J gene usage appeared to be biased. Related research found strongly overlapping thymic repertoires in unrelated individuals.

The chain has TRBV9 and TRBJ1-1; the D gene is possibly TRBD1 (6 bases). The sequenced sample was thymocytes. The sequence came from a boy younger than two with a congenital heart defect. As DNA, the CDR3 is TGTGCCAGCAGCCCGGGACACGTGAACACTGAAGCTTTCTTT. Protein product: CASSPGHVNTEAFF.